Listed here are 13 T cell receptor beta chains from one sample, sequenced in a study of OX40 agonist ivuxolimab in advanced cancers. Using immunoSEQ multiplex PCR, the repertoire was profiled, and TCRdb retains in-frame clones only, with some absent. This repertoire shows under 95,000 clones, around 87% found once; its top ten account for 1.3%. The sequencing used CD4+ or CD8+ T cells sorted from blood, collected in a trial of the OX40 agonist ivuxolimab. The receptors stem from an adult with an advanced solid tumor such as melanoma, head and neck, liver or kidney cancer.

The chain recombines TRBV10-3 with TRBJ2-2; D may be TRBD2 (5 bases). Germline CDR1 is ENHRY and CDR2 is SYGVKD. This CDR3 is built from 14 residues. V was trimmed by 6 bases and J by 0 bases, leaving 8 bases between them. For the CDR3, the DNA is TGTGCCATCAGCGCCGGGGCGAACACCGGGGAGCTGTTTTTT. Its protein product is CAISAGANTGELFF.

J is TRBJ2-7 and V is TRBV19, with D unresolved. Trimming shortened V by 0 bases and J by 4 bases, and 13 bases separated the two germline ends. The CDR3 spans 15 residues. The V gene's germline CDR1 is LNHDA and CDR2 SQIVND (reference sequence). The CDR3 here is CASSIDGRYGYEQYF. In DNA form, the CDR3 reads TGTGCCAGTAGTATAGACGGCAGGTACGGTTACGAGCAGTACTTC.

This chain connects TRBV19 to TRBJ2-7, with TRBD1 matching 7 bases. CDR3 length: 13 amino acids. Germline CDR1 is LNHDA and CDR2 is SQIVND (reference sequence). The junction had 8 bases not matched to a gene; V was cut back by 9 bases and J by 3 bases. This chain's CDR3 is CASSQGRRYEQYF. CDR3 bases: TGTGCCAGCTCACAGGGGAGACGCTACGAGCAGTACTTC.

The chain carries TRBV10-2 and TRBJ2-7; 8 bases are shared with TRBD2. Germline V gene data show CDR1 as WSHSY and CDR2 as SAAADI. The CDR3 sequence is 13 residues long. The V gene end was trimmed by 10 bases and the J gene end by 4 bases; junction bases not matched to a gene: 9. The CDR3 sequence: CATPKREWYEQYF. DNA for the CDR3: TGCGCCACCCCGAAGCGGGAGTGGTACGAGCAGTACTTC.

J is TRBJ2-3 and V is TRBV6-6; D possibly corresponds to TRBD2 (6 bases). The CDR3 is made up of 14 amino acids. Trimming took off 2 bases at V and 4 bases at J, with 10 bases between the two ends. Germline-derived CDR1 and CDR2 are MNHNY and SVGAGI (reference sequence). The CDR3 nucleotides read TGTGCCAGCAGTTACGGGACGGGGGCAGATACGCAGTATTTT. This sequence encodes CASSYGTGADTQYF.

The CDR3 here is CASSVGGQTKNEKLFF. The DNA of the CDR3 is TGTGCCAGCTCGGTCGGTGGACAGACAAAAAATGAAAAACTGTTTTTT. This chain connects TRBV9 to TRBJ1-4; weak D call: TRBD1 (6 bases). With 7 bases removed from V and 5 bases from J, the gap between germline ends came to 21 bases. CDR3 length: 16 residues. Per germline, CDR1 SGDLS and CDR2 YYNGEE.

The CDR3 spells CASSLARGTSTDTQYF. CDR3 DNA: TGCGCCAGCAGCTTGGCCAGAGGGACTAGCACAGATACGCAGTATTTT. V gene TRBV5-1 combines with J gene TRBJ2-3; D perhaps matches TRBD2 (6 bases). The V and J ends lost 0 bases and 0 bases respectively, with 11 bases between them. CDR3 length: 16 amino acids. CDR1 is SGHRS, CDR2 YFSETQ, per germline. Based on the CDR3 plus reference TRBV5-1 and TRBJ2-3, the full variable domain is KAGVTQTPRYLIKTRGQQVTLSCSPISGHRSVSWYQQTPGQGLQFLFEYFSETQRNKGNFPGRFSGRQFSNSRSEMNVSTLELGDSALYLCASSLARGTSTDTQYFGPGTRLTVL.

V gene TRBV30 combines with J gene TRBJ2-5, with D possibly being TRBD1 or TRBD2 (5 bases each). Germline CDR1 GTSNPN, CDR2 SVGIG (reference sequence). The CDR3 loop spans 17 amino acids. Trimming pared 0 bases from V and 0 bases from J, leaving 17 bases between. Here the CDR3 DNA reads TGTGCCTGGAGTGTATATGGGACCGGCGGGTACCAAGAGACCCAGTACTTC. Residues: CAWSVYGTGGYQETQYF.

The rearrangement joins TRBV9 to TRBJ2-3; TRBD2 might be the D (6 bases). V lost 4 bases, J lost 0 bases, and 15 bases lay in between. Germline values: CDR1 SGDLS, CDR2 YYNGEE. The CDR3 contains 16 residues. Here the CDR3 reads CASSPTGTQSTDTQYF. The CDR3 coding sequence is TGTGCCAGCAGCCCTACCGGGACTCAGAGCACAGATACGCAGTATTTT. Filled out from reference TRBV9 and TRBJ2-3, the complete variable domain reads DSGVTQTPKHLITATGQRVTLRCSPRSGDLSVYWYQQSLDQGLQFLIQYYNGEERAKGNILERFSAQQFPDLHSELNLSSLELGDSALYFCASSPTGTQSTDTQYFGPGTRLTVL.

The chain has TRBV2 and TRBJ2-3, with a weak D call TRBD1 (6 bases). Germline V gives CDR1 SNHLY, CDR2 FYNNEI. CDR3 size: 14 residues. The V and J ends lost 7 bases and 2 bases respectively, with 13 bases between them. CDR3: CASTGQPPTDTQYF. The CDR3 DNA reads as TGTGCCAGCACTGGACAGCCGCCCACAGATACGCAGTATTTT.

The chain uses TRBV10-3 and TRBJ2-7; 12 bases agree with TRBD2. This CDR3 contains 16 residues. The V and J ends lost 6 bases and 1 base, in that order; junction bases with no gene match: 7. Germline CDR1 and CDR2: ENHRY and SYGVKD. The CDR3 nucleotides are TGTGCCATCAGGGTTCAACTAGCGGGGGGTTCCTACGAGCAGTACTTC. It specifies CAIRVQLAGGSYEQYF.

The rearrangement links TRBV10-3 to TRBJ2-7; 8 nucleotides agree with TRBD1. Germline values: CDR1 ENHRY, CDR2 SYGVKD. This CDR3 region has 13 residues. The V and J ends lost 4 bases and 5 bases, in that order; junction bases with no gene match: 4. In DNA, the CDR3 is TGTGCCATCAGTGGCAGGGGGCAGGACGAGCAGTACTTC. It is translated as CAISGRGQDEQYF.

CDR3 DNA sequence: TGTGCCTGGACTACGAGCAACTCTGGAAACACCATATATTTT. Its translation: CAWTTSNSGNTIYF. The chain is built from TRBV30 and TRBJ1-3, with D uncertain. This CDR3 is 14 amino acids long. Trimming took off 4 bases at V and 0 bases at J, with 10 bases between the two ends. CDR1 and CDR2 (germline): GTSNPN, SVGIG (reference sequence). The full variable domain, rest sourced from reference TRBV30 and TRBJ1-3, is SQTIHQWPATLVQPVGSPLSLECTVEGTSNPNLYWYRQAAGRGLQLLFYSVGIGQISSEVPQNLSASRPQDRQFILSSKKLLLSDSGFYLCAWTTSNSGNTIYFGEGSWLTVV.